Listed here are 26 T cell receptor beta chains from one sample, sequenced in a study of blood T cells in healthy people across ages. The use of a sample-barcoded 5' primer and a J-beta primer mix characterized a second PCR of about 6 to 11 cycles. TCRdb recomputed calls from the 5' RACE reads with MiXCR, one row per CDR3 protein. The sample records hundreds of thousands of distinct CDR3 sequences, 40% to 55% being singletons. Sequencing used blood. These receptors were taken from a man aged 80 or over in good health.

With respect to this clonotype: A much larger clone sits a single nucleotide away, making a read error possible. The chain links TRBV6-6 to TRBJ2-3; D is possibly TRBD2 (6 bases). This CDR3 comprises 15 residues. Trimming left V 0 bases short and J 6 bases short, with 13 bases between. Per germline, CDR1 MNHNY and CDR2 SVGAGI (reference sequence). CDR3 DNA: TGTGCCAGCAGTTACTCGCGGGCTGGGGGGGATACGCAGTATTTT. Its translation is CASSYSRAGGDTQYF.

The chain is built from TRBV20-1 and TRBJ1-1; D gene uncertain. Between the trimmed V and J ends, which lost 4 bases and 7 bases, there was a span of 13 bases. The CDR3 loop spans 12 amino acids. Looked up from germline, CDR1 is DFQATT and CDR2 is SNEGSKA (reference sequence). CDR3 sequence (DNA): TGCAGTGCTATGTTTGGGCCTAGTGAAGCTTTCTTT. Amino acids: CSAMFGPSEAFF.

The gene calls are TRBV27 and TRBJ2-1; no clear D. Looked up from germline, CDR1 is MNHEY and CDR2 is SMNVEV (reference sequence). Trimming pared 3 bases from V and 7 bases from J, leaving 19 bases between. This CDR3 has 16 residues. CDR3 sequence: CASSFRSDGSRNEQFF. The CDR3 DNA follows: TGTGCCAGCAGTTTTCGGAGTGATGGTTCGAGGAATGAGCAGTTCTTC.

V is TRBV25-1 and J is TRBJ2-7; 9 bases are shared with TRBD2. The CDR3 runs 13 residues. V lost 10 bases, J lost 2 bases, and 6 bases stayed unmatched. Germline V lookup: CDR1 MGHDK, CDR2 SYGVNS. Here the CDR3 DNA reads TGTGCCACCGGGACTAGCCTTCCCTACGAGCAGTACTTC. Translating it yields CATGTSLPYEQYF.

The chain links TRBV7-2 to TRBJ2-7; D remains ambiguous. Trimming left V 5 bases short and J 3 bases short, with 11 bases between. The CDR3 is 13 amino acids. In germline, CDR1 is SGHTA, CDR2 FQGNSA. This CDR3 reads CASSPTMVYEQYF. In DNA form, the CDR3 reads TGTGCCAGCAGCCCCACTATGGTCTACGAGCAGTACTTC.

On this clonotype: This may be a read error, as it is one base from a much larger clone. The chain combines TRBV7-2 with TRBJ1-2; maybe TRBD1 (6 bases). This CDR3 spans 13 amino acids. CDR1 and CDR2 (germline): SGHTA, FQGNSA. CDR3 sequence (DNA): TGTGCCGGCAGCATTGAGGGGGGCTGGGGCTACACCTTC. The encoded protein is CAGSIEGGWGYTF.

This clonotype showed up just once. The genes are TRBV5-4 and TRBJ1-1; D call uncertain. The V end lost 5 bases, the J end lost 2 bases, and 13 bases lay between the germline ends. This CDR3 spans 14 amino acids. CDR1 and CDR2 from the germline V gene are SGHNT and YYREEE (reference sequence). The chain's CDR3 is CASSIDRHNTEAFF. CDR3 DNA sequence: TGTGCCAGCAGTATTGACCGACATAACACTGAAGCTTTCTTT.

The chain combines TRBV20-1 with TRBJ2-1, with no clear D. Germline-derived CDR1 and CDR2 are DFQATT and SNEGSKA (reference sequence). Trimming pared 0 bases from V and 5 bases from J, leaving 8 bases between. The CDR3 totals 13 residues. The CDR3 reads CSARDWANNEQFF. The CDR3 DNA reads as TGCAGTGCTAGAGACTGGGCCAACAATGAGCAGTTCTTC.

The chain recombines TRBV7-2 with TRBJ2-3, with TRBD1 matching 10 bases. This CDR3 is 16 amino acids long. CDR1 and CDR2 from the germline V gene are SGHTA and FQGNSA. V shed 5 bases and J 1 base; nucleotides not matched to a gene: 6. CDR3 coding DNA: TGTGCCAGCAGCCGCTCGGGGACAGGGGGCACAGATACGCAGTATTTT. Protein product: CASSRSGTGGTDTQYF.

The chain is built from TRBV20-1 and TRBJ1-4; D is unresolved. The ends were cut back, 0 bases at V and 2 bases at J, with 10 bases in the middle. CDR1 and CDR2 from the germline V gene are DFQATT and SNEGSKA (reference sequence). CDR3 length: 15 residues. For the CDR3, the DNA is TGCAGTGCTAGAGATGGCGGGGTGACTAATGAAAAACTGTTTTTT. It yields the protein CSARDGGVTNEKLFF.

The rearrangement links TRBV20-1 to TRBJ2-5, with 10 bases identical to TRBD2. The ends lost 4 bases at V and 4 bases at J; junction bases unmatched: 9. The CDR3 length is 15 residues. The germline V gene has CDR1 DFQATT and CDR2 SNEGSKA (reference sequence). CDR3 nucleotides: TGCAGTGCTAACCCCTCAGCGGGAGGGCTAGAGACCCAGTACTTC. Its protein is CSANPSAGGLETQYF.

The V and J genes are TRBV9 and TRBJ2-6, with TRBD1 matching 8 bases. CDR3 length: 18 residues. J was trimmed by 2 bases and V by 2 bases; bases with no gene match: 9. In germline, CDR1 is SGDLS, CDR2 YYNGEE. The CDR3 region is CASSVSGGAATGANVLTF. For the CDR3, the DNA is TGTGCCAGCAGCGTTTCAGGGGGCGCTGCGACTGGGGCCAACGTCCTGACTTTC. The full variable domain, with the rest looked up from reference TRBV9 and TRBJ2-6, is DSGVTQTPKHLITATGQRVTLRCSPRSGDLSVYWYQQSLDQGLQFLIQYYNGEERAKGNILERFSAQQFPDLHSELNLSSLELGDSALYFCASSVSGGAATGANVLTFGAGSRLTVL.

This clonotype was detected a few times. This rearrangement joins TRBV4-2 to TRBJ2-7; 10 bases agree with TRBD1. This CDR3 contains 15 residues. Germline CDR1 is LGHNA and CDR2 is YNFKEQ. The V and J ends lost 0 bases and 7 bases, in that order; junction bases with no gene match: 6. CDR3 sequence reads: CASSQEDRGQWEQYF. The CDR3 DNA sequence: TGTGCCAGCAGCCAAGAAGACAGGGGGCAGTGGGAGCAGTACTTC.

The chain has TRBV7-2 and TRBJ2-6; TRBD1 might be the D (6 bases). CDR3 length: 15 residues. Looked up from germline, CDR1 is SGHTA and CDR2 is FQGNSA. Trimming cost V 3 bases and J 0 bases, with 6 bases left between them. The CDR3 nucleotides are TGTGCCAGCAGCTTCAGGGGCTCTGGGGCCAACGTCCTGACTTTC. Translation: CASSFRGSGANVLTF.

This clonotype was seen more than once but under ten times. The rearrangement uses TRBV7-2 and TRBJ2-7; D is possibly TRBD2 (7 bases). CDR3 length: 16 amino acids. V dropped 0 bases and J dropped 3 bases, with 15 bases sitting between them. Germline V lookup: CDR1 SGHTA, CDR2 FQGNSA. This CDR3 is CASSLAMGGGVYEQYF. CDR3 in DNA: TGTGCCAGCAGCTTAGCTATGGGAGGGGGAGTCTACGAGCAGTACTTC.

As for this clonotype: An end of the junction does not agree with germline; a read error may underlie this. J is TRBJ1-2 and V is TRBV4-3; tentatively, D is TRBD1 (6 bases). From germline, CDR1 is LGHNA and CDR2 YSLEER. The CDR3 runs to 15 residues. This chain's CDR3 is CANSQAAGANYGYTF. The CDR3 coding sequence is TGCGCCAACAGCCAAGCCGCAGGGGCTAACTATGGCTACACCTTC.

DNA of the CDR3: TGTGCCAGCAGTTCCCCTAGCGGGAGACGAGATACGCAGTATTTT. Amino acid sequence: CASSSPSGRRDTQYF. V gene TRBV28 combines with J gene TRBJ2-3, with 10 positions matching TRBD2. This CDR3 has 15 residues. The germline V gene has CDR1 MDHEN and CDR2 SYDVKM. V dropped 4 bases and J dropped 5; count of bases not matched to a gene: 6.

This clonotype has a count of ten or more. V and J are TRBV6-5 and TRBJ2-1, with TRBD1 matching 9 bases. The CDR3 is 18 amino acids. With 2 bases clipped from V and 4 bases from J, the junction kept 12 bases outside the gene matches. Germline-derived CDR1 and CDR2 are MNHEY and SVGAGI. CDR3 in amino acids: CASSYGRTGAGKYNEQFF. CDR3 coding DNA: TGTGCCAGCAGTTACGGGAGGACAGGGGCCGGTAAATACAATGAGCAGTTCTTC.

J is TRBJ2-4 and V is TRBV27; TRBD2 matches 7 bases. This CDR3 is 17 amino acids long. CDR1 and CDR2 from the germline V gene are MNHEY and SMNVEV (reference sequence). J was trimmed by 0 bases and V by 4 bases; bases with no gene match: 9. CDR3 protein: CASSSQIRGVAKNIQYF. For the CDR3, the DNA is TGTGCCAGCAGTTCCCAAATCCGGGGGGTAGCCAAAAACATTCAGTACTTC.

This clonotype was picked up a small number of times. The CDR3 bases are TGTGCCAGCCAATCGGGGGAGATGATGGAGACCCAGTACTTC. It encodes CASQSGEMMETQYF. J is TRBJ2-5 and V is TRBV12-3 or TRBV12-4, with D perhaps matching TRBD2 (6 bases). The CDR3 is made up of 14 amino acids. Trimming removed 8 bases at V and 5 bases at J, with 18 bases between.

This CDR3 reads CSLKGQGKEKLFF. As DNA, the CDR3 is TGCAGCCTCAAGGGACAGGGTAAAGAAAAACTGTTTTTT. The chain recombines TRBV20-1 with TRBJ1-4, with TRBD1 matching 9 bases. Germline-derived CDR1 and CDR2 are DFQATT and SNEGSKA (reference sequence). The CDR3 runs to 13 residues.

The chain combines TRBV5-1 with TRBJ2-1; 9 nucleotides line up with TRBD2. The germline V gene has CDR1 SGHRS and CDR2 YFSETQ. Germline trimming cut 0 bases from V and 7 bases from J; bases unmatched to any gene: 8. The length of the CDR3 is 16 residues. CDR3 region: CASSLGLAGWVNEQFF. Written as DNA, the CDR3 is TGCGCCAGCAGCTTGGGGCTAGCGGGATGGGTTAATGAGCAGTTCTTC.

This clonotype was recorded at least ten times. The CDR3 reads CASRIAPEVAGNEQFF. As DNA, the CDR3 is TGTGCCAGCAGAATTGCACCCGAGGTGGCTGGGAATGAGCAGTTCTTC. The rearrangement joins TRBV6-5 to TRBJ2-1, with D unresolved. The V end lost 6 bases, the J end lost 7 bases, and 22 bases lay between the germline ends. CDR1 MNHEY and CDR2 SVGAGI come from the germline V gene. This CDR3 region has 16 residues.

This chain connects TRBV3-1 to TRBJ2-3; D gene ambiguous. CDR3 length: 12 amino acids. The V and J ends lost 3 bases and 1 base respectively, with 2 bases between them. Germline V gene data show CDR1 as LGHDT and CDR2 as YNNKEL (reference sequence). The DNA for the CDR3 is TGTGCCAGCAGCCACGGCACAGATACGCAGTATTTT. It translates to CASSHGTDTQYF.

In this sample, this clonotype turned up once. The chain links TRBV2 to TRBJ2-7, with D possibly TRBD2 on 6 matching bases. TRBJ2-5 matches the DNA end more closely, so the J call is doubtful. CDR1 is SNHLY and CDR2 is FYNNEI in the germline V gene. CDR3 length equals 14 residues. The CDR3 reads CASSSGLLGETQYF. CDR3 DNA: TGTGCCAGCAGTTCGGGACTTTTGGGAGAGACCCAGTACTTC.

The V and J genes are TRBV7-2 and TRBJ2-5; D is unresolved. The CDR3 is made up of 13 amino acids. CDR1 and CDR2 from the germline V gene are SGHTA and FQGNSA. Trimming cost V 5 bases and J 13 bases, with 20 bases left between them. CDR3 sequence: CASSPLSSTPTYF. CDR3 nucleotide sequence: TGTGCCAGCAGCCCACTTTCGTCGACCCCGACGTACTTC.